This T cell receptor beta chain was captured in a study of glioma-infiltrating T cells. Study-level findings and limits: Gliomas, especially low-grade, showed above-expected tissue-blood divergence; non-neoplastic patients showed below. Very few CDR3 sequences were shared between tissue and blood.

The CDR3 has 15 amino acids. The ends were cut back, 2 bases at V and 0 bases at J, with 8 bases in the middle. Germline CDR1 MDHEN, CDR2 SYDVKM. TCR alpha and beta CDR3 regions were amplified from RNA using iRepertoire nested multiplex PCR. For one-step reverse transcription and amplification, roughly 100-400 ng of tissue mRNA or PBMC total RNA was used. Each CDR3 protein is one row after TCRdb ran MiXCR on the multiplex PCR reads. The sample has around 180,000 distinct CDR3 sequences, 43% seen once. On this clonotype itself: What it recognizes is unknown. A read error may explain this, as a much larger clone is one base away.

The sequencing input was glioma tissue, nonneoplastic brain tissue, or PBMCs (not recorded which). The chain uses TRBV28 and TRBJ1-3; the D is unclear. The origin of this receptor is a human donor with low-grade glioma or glioblastoma, undergoing nonglioma brain surgery, or in good health (not recorded which). The CDR3 region has the DNA TGTGCCAGCAGTTTAAGAGGGATCTCTGGAAACACCATATATTTT. Its protein is CASSLRGISGNTIYF.